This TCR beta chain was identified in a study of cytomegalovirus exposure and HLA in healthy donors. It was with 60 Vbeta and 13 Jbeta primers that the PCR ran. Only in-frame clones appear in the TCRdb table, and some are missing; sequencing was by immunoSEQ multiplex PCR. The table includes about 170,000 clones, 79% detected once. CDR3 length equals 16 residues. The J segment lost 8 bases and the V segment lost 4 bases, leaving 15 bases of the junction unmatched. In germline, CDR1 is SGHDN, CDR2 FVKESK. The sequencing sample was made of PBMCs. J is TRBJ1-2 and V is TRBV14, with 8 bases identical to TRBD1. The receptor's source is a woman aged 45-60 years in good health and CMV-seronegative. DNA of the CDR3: TGTGCCAGCAGCCCAGGTCCGAAGACAGGGGCGGCCGGCTACACCTTC. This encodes CASSPGPKTGAAGYTF. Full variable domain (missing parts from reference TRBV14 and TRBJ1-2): EAGVTQFPSHSVIEKGQTVTLRCDPISGHDNLYWYRRVMGKEIKFLLHFVKESKQDESGMPNNRFLAERTGGTYSTLKVQPAELEDSGVYFCASSPGPKTGAAGYTFGSGTRLTVV.